The rows below give T cell receptor beta chains drawn from one sample of a study of human T cells and chemical hapten exposure. A single record per CDR3 protein comes from TCRdb applying MiXCR to the RACE reads. The sample consists of 350,000 to 450,000 distinct CDR3 sequences, 5.1% of them appearing once. Sample: whole blood, taken in connection with sensitization to the hapten diphenylcyclopropenone (DPC). The origin of the receptors is a woman in her 50s with alopecia areata. Some clones in this sample may be carry-over from other donors' samples. Both conserved end residues are part of each CDR3. The D gene is left open where the match is weak. The size entry is marked missing in some rows and otherwise reads once, few, many or a size class.

D gene: -
clone size: few
J gene: TRBJ1-2
V gene: TRBV27
CDR3 protein: CASSPDGGPYGYTF
CDR3 DNA: TGTGCCAGCAGTCCAGACGGGGGCCCCTATGGCTACACCTTC

D gene: -
clone size: -
J gene: TRBJ2-1
V gene: TRBV6-5
CDR3 protein: CASGGLGQGDNEQFF
CDR3 DNA: TGTGCCAGCGGAGGGCTCGGTCAGGGAGACAATGAGCAGTTCTTC

D gene: -
clone size: many
J gene: TRBJ1-1
V gene: TRBV27
CDR3 protein: CASSLILGTEAFF
CDR3 DNA: TGTGCCAGCAGTTTGATACTAGGGACTGAAGCTTTCTTT

D gene: TRBD1
clone size: many
J gene: TRBJ1-5
V gene: TRBV7-2
CDR3 protein: CASGDRVNQPQHF
CDR3 DNA: TGTGCCAGCGGGGACAGGGTCAATCAGCCCCAGCATTTT

D gene: -
clone size: many
J gene: TRBJ2-6
V gene: TRBV11-1
CDR3 protein: CASSPLWGRGANVLTF
CDR3 DNA: TGTGCCAGCAGCCCCCTTTGGGGGCGTGGGGCCAACGTCCTGACTTTC

D gene: -
clone size: many
J gene: TRBJ2-3
V gene: TRBV15
CDR3 protein: CATSVRRGPDTQYF
CDR3 DNA: TGTGCCACCAGCGTTAGGAGAGGCCCAGATACGCAGTATTTT

D gene: TRBD2
clone size: few
J gene: TRBJ2-3
V gene: TRBV5-6
CDR3 protein: CASSWGLAADTQYF
CDR3 DNA: TGTGCCAGCAGCTGGGGACTAGCAGCCGATACGCAGTATTTT

D gene: TRBD2
clone size: -
J gene: TRBJ2-3
V gene: TRBV27
CDR3 protein: CASSPGLASTQYF
CDR3 DNA: TGTGCCAGCAGTCCCGGACTAGCTAGTACGCAGTATTTT

D gene: -
clone size: few
J gene: TRBJ1-5
V gene: TRBV28
CDR3 protein: CASSLGAPGNQPQHF
CDR3 DNA: TGTGCCAGCAGTTTAGGGGCCCCGGGCAATCAGCCCCAGCATTTT

D gene: -
clone size: many
J gene: TRBJ2-4
V gene: TRBV20-1
CDR3 protein: CSARAWEAALNIQYF
CDR3 DNA: TGCAGTGCTAGAGCCTGGGAAGCAGCATTAAACATTCAGTACTTC

D gene: TRBD1
clone size: many
J gene: TRBJ2-7
V gene: TRBV20-1
CDR3 protein: CSARYRDRGSYEQYF
CDR3 DNA: TGCAGTGCTAGATACCGGGACAGGGGTTCCTACGAGCAGTACTTC

D gene: TRBD1
clone size: few
J gene: TRBJ1-1
V gene: TRBV5-1
CDR3 protein: CASSPEDRGLLTEAFF
CDR3 DNA: TGCGCCAGCAGCCCCGAGGACAGGGGGCTCCTCACTGAAGCTTTCTTT

D gene: TRBD1
clone size: -
J gene: TRBJ2-7
V gene: TRBV15
CDR3 protein: CATSRGGLREGAAEQYF
CDR3 DNA: TGTGCCACCAGCAGAGGAGGCCTTAGAGAGGGGGCGGCCGAGCAGTACTTC

D gene: TRBD1
clone size: many
J gene: TRBJ1-6
V gene: TRBV4-1
CDR3 protein: CASSQSTGGNSPLHF
CDR3 DNA: TGCGCCAGCAGCCAGTCGACAGGGGGTAATTCACCCCTCCACTTT

D gene: -
clone size: few
J gene: TRBJ1-2
V gene: TRBV4-2
CDR3 protein: CASSHQTDYGYTF
CDR3 DNA: TGTGCCAGCAGCCATCAGACAGACTATGGCTACACCTTC

D gene: TRBD2
clone size: -
J gene: TRBJ2-3
V gene: TRBV29-1
CDR3 protein: CSVAPTSVTDTQYF
CDR3 DNA: TGCAGCGTTGCCCCGACTAGCGTAACAGATACGCAGTATTTT

D gene: -
clone size: -
J gene: TRBJ1-2
V gene: TRBV3-1
CDR3 protein: CASTSQGHGYTF
CDR3 DNA: TGTGCCAGCACCAGCCAAGGGCATGGCTACACCTTC

D gene: TRBD2
clone size: few
J gene: TRBJ2-1
V gene: TRBV20-1
CDR3 protein: CSARTSGTAGQFF
CDR3 DNA: TGCAGTGCTAGAACTAGCGGCACCGCAGGGCAGTTCTTC

D gene: TRBD2
clone size: many
J gene: TRBJ2-7
V gene: TRBV20-1
CDR3 protein: CSAPLPMREGPYEQYF
CDR3 DNA: TGCAGTGCCCCCCTTCCTATGAGGGAGGGCCCGTACGAGCAGTACTTC

D gene: TRBD2
clone size: many
J gene: TRBJ2-2
V gene: TRBV29-1
CDR3 protein: CSVLLAGSATGELFF
CDR3 DNA: TGCAGCGTTCTTCTAGCGGGATCGGCCACCGGGGAGCTGTTTTTT

D gene: -
clone size: many
J gene: TRBJ2-4
V gene: TRBV6-2/TRBV6-3
CDR3 protein: CASSLTPVAKNIQYF
CDR3 DNA: TGTGCCAGCAGCCTGACTCCTGTAGCCAAAAACATTCAGTACTTC

D gene: -
clone size: many
J gene: TRBJ2-7
V gene: TRBV12-3/TRBV12-4
CDR3 protein: CASSSGQGGEQYF
CDR3 DNA: TGTGCCAGCAGTTCGGGTCAGGGGGGCGAGCAGTACTTC

D gene: TRBD2
clone size: many
J gene: TRBJ2-7
V gene: TRBV20-1
CDR3 protein: CSASTSGLSYEQYF
CDR3 DNA: TGCAGTGCTAGTACTAGCGGGCTCTCCTACGAGCAGTACTTC

D gene: -
clone size: many
J gene: TRBJ1-2
V gene: TRBV15
CDR3 protein: CATSRDFSGVRDYTF
CDR3 DNA: TGTGCCACCAGCAGAGATTTTAGTGGAGTCCGAGACTACACCTTC

D gene: -
clone size: many
J gene: TRBJ1-1
V gene: TRBV2
CDR3 protein: CASSTRPGRLTEAFF
CDR3 DNA: TGTGCCAGCAGTACTAGACCGGGAAGGCTCACTGAAGCTTTCTTT

D gene: -
clone size: -
J gene: TRBJ1-3
V gene: TRBV20-1
CDR3 protein: CSASWLGGNTIYF
CDR3 DNA: TGCAGTGCTAGTTGGTTGGGAGGAAACACCATATATTTT

D gene: TRBD1
clone size: -
J gene: TRBJ1-5
V gene: TRBV20-1
CDR3 protein: CSARAPPGGSNQPQHF
CDR3 DNA: TGCAGTGCTAGAGCTCCACCAGGGGGTAGCAATCAGCCCCAGCATTTT

D gene: TRBD1
clone size: -
J gene: TRBJ2-7
V gene: TRBV28
CDR3 protein: CASSFQQGREQYF
CDR3 DNA: TGTGCCAGCAGTTTCCAACAGGGGCGAGAGCAGTACTTC

D gene: -
clone size: many
J gene: TRBJ1-3
V gene: TRBV15
CDR3 protein: CATSVGGLGNTIYF
CDR3 DNA: TGTGCCACCAGCGTGGGGGGGCTTGGAAACACCATATATTTT

D gene: -
clone size: -
J gene: TRBJ1-3
V gene: TRBV9
CDR3 protein: CASSVTSSGNTIYF
CDR3 DNA: TGTGCCAGCAGCGTGACCAGCTCTGGAAACACCATATATTTT

D gene: TRBD1
clone size: few
J gene: TRBJ2-5
V gene: TRBV28
CDR3 protein: CASSFKGAKTQYF
CDR3 DNA: TGTGCCAGCAGTTTCAAGGGGGCGAAGACCCAGTACTTC

D gene: -
clone size: many
J gene: TRBJ2-1
V gene: TRBV7-9
CDR3 protein: CASDLGRNNEQFF
CDR3 DNA: TGTGCCAGCGACCTGGGGCGTAACAATGAGCAGTTCTTC

D gene: -
clone size: many
J gene: TRBJ1-2
V gene: TRBV9
CDR3 protein: CASSVGTMGYTF
CDR3 DNA: TGTGCCAGCAGCGTTGGCACCATGGGCTACACCTTC

D gene: -
clone size: -
J gene: TRBJ2-7
V gene: TRBV29-1
CDR3 protein: CSVPMGSEQYF
CDR3 DNA: TGCAGCGTGCCAATGGGGTCCGAGCAGTACTTC

D gene: TRBD1
clone size: many
J gene: TRBJ1-4
V gene: TRBV27
CDR3 protein: CASSLWGQAPTNEKLFF
CDR3 DNA: TGTGCCAGCAGTTTATGGGGACAGGCCCCAACTAATGAAAAACTGTTTTTT

D gene: -
clone size: many
J gene: TRBJ1-5
V gene: TRBV6-5
CDR3 protein: CASSRGQLGRQPQHF
CDR3 DNA: TGTGCCAGCAGTAGAGGACAGCTGGGACGTCAGCCCCAGCATTTT

D gene: TRBD2
clone size: -
J gene: TRBJ2-1
V gene: TRBV7-9
CDR3 protein: CASSSRTSGTYNEQFF
CDR3 DNA: TGTGCCAGCAGCTCAAGGACTAGCGGGACCTACAATGAGCAGTTCTTC

D gene: -
clone size: many
J gene: TRBJ2-7
V gene: TRBV28
CDR3 protein: CASSPLGTEQYF
CDR3 DNA: TGTGCCAGCAGCCCTTTAGGGACCGAGCAGTACTTC

D gene: -
clone size: -
J gene: TRBJ1-1
V gene: TRBV20-1
CDR3 protein: CSARPQSNTEAFF
CDR3 DNA: TGCAGTGCTAGGCCCCAGAGTAACACTGAAGCTTTCTTT

D gene: -
clone size: -
J gene: TRBJ1-1
V gene: TRBV5-1
CDR3 protein: CASSWNRGDTEAFF
CDR3 DNA: TGCGCCAGCAGCTGGAATCGAGGGGACACTGAAGCTTTCTTT

D gene: TRBD2
clone size: few
J gene: TRBJ2-5
V gene: TRBV28
CDR3 protein: CASSFPGGEETQYF
CDR3 DNA: TGTGCCAGCAGTTTCCCTGGGGGGGAAGAGACCCAGTACTTC

D gene: TRBD2
clone size: many
J gene: TRBJ2-2
V gene: TRBV3-1
CDR3 protein: CASSRTSGTGELFF
CDR3 DNA: TGTGCCAGCAGCCGGACTAGCGGAACCGGGGAGCTGTTTTTT

D gene: -
clone size: few
J gene: TRBJ1-6
V gene: TRBV20-1
CDR3 protein: CSARVEGASHNSPLHF
CDR3 DNA: TGCAGTGCTAGAGTAGAAGGGGCAAGCCATAATTCACCCCTCCACTTT

D gene: -
clone size: -
J gene: TRBJ2-7
V gene: TRBV19
CDR3 protein: CASSMWGEQYF
CDR3 DNA: TGTGCCAGTAGTATGTGGGGGGAGCAGTACTTC

D gene: -
clone size: many
J gene: TRBJ2-7
V gene: TRBV11-2
CDR3 protein: CASSLGAGRYEQYF
CDR3 DNA: TGTGCCAGCAGCTTAGGGGCAGGGCGATACGAGCAGTACTTC

D gene: -
clone size: many
J gene: TRBJ2-1
V gene: TRBV6-5
CDR3 protein: CASSYSGLPPDNEQFF
CDR3 DNA: TGTGCCAGCAGTTACTCGGGACTGCCCCCTGACAATGAGCAGTTCTTC

D gene: -
clone size: -
J gene: TRBJ2-1
V gene: TRBV28
CDR3 protein: CASSSDQGIAYNEQFF
CDR3 DNA: TGTGCCAGCAGTTCCGATCAGGGGATCGCCTACAATGAGCAGTTCTTC